The rows below give T cell receptor beta chains drawn from one sample of a study of shared clonotypes between healthy human individuals. Libraries were prepared by immunoSEQ multiplex PCR; TCRdb keeps only in-frame clonotypes and omits some of them. The table includes 500,000 to 700,000 clones, approximately 95% detected once. Sequences were obtained from naive CD8+ T cells sorted from blood. Receptors were obtained from a woman aged 25 to 39 in good health. Both conserved end residues are part of each CDR3. The order of the fields is clone size, D gene, V gene, J gene, CDR3 DNA, CDR3 protein. A D gene is named only where the DNA matches it firmly. A clone size is listed for some rows: how often the clone was seen (once, few, many), or a class if it is expanded.

>.|.|TRBV29-1|TRBJ1-2
TGCAGCGGGCACGTGGCGAACTATGGCTACACCTTC
CSGHVANYGYTF
>.|.|TRBV13|TRBJ2-7
TGTGCCAGCAGCTTAGCCGGCGTCGGCGAGCAGTACTTC
CASSLAGVGEQYF
>few|TRBD2|TRBV10-1|TRBJ2-7
TGCGCCAGCAGGCAGGCTAGCGGGCCCTACGAGCAGTACTTC
CASRQASGPYEQYF
>.|.|TRBV7-8|TRBJ2-1
TGTGCCAGCAGCTCAAACCGGGGGATCTCCTACAATGAGCAGTTCTTC
CASSSNRGISYNEQFF
>.|.|TRBV28|TRBJ1-3
TGTGCCAGCAGGTCTGGGGGCCTCCTCTCTGGAAACACCATATATTTT
CASRSGGLLSGNTIYF
>.|.|TRBV9|TRBJ2-7
TGTGCCAGCAGCCTTGAGGGTAGCGGAACCTACGAGCAGTACTTC
CASSLEGSGTYEQYF
>.|.|TRBV19|TRBJ2-1
TGTGCCAGTAGTATGTCAGGGGAGGCCAATGAGCAGTTCTTC
CASSMSGEANEQFF
>.|TRBD2|TRBV11-2|TRBJ2-1
TGTGCCAGCAGCGCTGGCCGAATCGAAGCGGGAGGAAGTCAGTTCTTC
CASSAGRIEAGGSQFF
>.|.|TRBV11-2|TRBJ2-7
TGTGCCAGCAGCTTAGGGCTAGTCTACGAGCAGTACTTC
CASSLGLVYEQYF
>.|.|TRBV21-1|TRBJ1-1
TGTGCCAGCAGCAAAGCGAGGGGAGAGAGGGTAGATGAAGCTTTCTTT
CASSKARGERVDEAFF
>.|.|TRBV7-8|TRBJ2-1
TGTGCCAGCAGCTTAGCCTGGCTGGGGCGGGTCAATGAGCAGTTCTTC
CASSLAWLGRVNEQFF
>.|TRBD1|TRBV7-2|TRBJ2-5
TGTGCCAGCAGCCCCCTAAGGACAGGGGTATCAACCCAGTACTTC
CASSPLRTGVSTQYF
>once|.|TRBV19|TRBJ2-7
TGTGCCAGTAGTATAGGACCGGCGACCTACGAGCAGTACTTC
CASSIGPATYEQYF